This TCR beta chain is from a study of blood T cell repertoires in COVID-19. For the study at large: Some COVID-19 samples were acute and others convalescent; all came from the United States, Italy and Spain. Sources were T cells, B-cell-depleted T cells, or PBMCs; the material itself was cDNA or gDNA.

There are 15 residues in the CDR3. Trimming cost V 4 bases and J 3 bases, with 16 bases left between them. Germline CDR1 reads SGHRS; CDR2 reads YFSETQ. It was during active infection that Seattle patients were enrolled and then longitudinally followed. Only in-frame clones appear in the TCRdb table, and some are missing; sequencing was by immunoSEQ multiplex PCR. The sample includes about 220,000 clones, 65% to 90% of them seen just once. The sample consisted of peripheral blood. The chain uses TRBV5-1 and TRBJ1-2; no reliable D call. The sequence derives from a woman between 70 and 85 years old with COVID-19, enrolled during active disease. CDR3 residues: CASSPTPGWDYGYTF. CDR3 nucleotides: TGCGCCAGCAGCCCTACTCCCGGGTGGGACTATGGCTACACCTTC.